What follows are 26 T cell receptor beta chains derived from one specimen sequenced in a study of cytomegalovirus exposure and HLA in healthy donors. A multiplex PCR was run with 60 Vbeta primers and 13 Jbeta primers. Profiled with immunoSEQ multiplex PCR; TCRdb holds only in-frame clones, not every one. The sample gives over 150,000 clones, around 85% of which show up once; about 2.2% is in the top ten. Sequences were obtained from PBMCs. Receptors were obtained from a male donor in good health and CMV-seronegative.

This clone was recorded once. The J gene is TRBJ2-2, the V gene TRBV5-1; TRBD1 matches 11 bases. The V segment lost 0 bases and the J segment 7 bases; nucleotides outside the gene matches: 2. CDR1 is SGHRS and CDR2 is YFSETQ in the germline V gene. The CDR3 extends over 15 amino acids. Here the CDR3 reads CASSLEGQGVGELFF. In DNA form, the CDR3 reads TGCGCCAGCAGCTTGGAGGGACAGGGGGTCGGGGAGCTGTTTTTT.

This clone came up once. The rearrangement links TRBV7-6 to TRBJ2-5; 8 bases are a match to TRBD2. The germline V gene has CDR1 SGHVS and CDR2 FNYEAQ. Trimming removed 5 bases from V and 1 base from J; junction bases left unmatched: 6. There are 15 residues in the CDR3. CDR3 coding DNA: TGTGCCAGCAGCCCCCGGGGGGGGTTCCAAGAGACCCAGTACTTC. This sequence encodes CASSPRGGFQETQYF.

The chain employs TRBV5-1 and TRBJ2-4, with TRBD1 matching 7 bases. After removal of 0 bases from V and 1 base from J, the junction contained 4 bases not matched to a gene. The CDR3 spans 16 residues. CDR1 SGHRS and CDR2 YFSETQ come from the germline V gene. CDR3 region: CASSLEGGLAKNIQYF. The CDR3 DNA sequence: TGCGCCAGCAGCTTGGAAGGGGGCCTCGCCAAAAACATTCAGTACTTC.

The DNA for the CDR3 is TGCGCCAGCAGCCACGATACTAGCGGGGTAGATACGCAGTATTTT. This translates into CASSHDTSGVDTQYF. The chain links TRBV4-3 to TRBJ2-3, with TRBD2 matching over 10 bases. The CDR3 consists of 15 residues. Per the germline V gene, CDR1 is LGHNA and CDR2 is YSLEER. V was clipped by 3 bases and J by 5 bases; unmatched bases: 5.

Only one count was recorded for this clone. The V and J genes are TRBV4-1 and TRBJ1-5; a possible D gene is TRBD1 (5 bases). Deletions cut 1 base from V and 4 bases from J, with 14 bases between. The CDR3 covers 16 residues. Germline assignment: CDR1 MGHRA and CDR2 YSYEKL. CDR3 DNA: TGCGCCAGCAGCCAAGGCTCAGGGAGGACGAATCAGCCCCAGCATTTT. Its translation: CASSQGSGRTNQPQHF.

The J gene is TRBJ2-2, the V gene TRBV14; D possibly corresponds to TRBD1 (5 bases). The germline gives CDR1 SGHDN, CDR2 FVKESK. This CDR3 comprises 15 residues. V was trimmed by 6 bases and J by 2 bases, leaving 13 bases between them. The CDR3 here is CASSRTRINTGELFF. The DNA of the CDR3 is TGTGCCAGCAGTCGGACAAGGATAAACACCGGGGAGCTGTTTTTT.

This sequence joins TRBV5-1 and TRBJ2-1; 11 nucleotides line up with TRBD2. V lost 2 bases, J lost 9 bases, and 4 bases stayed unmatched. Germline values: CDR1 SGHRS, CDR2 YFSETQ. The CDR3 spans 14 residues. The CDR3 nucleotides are TGCGCCAGCAGCTTTAGCGGGGGGGCCGGTGAGCAGTTCTTC. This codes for CASSFSGGAGEQFF. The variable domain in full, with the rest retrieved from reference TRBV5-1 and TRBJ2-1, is KAGVTQTPRYLIKTRGQQVTLSCSPISGHRSVSWYQQTPGQGLQFLFEYFSETQRNKGNFPGRFSGRQFSNSRSEMNVSTLELGDSALYLCASSFSGGAGEQFFGPGTRLTVL.

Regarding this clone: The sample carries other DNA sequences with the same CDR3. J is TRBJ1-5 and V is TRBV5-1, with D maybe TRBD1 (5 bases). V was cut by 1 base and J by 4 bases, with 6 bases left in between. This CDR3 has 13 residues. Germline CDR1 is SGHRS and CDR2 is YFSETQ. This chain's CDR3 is CASSLQGNQPQHF. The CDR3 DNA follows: TGCGCCAGCAGCTTGCAGGGTAATCAGCCCCAGCATTTT.

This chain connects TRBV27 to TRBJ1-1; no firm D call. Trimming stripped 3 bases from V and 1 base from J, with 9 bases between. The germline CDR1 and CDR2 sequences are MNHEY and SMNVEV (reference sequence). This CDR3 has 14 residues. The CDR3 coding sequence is TGTGCCAGCAGTTTGGTGGGAGGGAACACTGAAGCTTTCTTT. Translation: CASSLVGGNTEAFF.

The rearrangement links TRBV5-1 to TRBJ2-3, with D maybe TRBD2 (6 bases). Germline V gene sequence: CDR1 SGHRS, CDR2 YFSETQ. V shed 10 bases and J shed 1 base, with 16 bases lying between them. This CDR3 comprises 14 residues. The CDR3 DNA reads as TGCGCCCCCAGCGAGCGGGCGGGCACAGATACGCAGTATTTT. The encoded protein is CAPSERAGTDTQYF.

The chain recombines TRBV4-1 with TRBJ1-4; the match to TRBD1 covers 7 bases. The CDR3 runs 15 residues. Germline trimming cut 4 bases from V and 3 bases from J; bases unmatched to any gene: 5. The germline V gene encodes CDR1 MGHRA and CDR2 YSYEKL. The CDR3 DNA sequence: TGCGCCAGCAGCCTCTCCGGACAGGCTAATGAAAAACTGTTTTTT. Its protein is CASSLSGQANEKLFF.

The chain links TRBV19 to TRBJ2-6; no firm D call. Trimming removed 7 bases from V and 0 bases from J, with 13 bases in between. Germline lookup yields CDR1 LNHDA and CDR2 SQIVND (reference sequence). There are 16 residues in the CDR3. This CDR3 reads CASKRGLPSGANVLTF. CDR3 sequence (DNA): TGTGCCAGTAAAAGAGGCTTACCCTCTGGGGCCAACGTCCTGACTTTC.

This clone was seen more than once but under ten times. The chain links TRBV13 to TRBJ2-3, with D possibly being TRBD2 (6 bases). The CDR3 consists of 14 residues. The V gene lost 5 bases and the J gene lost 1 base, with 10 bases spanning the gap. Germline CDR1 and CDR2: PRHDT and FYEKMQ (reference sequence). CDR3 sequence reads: CASSTWGGTDTQYF. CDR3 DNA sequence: TGTGCCAGCAGCACCTGGGGGGGCACAGATACGCAGTATTTT.

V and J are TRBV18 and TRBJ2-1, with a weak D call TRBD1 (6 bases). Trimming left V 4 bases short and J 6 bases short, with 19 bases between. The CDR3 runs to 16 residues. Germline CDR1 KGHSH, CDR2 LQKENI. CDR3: CASSLTGQSPSNEQFF. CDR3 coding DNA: TGTGCCAGCTCACTGACGGGACAATCGCCTTCCAATGAGCAGTTCTTC.

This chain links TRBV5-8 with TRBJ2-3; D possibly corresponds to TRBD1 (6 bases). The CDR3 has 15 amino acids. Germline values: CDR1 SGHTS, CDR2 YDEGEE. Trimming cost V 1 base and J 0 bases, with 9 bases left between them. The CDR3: CASSLLGQSTDTQYF. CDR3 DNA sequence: TGTGCCAGCAGCTTGCTAGGACAGAGCACAGATACGCAGTATTTT.

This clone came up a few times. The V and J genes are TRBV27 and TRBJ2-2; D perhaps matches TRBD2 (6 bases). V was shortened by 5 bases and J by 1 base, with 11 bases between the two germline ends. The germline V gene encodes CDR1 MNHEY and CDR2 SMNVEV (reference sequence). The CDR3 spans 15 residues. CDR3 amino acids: CASSPSGVNTGELFF. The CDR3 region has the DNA TGTGCCAGCAGTCCATCGGGGGTGAACACCGGGGAGCTGTTTTTT.

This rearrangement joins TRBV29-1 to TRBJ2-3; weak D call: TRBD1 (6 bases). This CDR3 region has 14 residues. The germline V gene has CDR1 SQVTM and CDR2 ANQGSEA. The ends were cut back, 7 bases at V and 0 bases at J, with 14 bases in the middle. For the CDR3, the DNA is TGCAGCGGTAGAACAGGGTTTAGCACAGATACGCAGTATTTT. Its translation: CSGRTGFSTDTQYF.

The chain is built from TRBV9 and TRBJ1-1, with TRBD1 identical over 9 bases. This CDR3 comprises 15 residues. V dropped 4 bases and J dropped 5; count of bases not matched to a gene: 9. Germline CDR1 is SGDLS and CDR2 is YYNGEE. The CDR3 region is CASSYFDRGATEAFF. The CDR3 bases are TGTGCCAGCAGCTATTTCGACAGGGGGGCTACTGAAGCTTTCTTT.

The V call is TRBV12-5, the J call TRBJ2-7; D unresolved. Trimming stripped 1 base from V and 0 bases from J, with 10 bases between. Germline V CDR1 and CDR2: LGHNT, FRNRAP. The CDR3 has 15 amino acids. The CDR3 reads CASGLATTGSYEQYF. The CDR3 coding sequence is TGTGCTAGTGGTTTGGCTACGACGGGCTCCTACGAGCAGTACTTC.

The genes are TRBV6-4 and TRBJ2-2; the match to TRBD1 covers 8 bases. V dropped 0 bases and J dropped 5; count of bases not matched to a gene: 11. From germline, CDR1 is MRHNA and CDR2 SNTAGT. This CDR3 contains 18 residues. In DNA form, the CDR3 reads TGTGCCAGCAGTGACTCGATAGTCAGGGGGCAAATGACCGGGGAGCTGTTTTTT. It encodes CASSDSIVRGQMTGELFF.

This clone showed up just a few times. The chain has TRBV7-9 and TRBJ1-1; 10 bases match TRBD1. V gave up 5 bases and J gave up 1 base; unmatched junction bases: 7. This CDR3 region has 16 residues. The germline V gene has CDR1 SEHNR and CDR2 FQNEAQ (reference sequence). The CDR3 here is CASSLRDRGSNTEAFF. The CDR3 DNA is TGTGCCAGCAGCCTCCGGGACAGGGGTTCGAACACTGAAGCTTTCTTT.

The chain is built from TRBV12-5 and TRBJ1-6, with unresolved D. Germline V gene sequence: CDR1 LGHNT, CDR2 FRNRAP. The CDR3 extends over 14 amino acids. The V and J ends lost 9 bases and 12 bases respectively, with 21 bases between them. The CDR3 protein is CASSLERLSLPLHF. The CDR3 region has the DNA TGTGCTAGCTCCCTGGAGAGGCTTTCACTACCCCTCCACTTT.

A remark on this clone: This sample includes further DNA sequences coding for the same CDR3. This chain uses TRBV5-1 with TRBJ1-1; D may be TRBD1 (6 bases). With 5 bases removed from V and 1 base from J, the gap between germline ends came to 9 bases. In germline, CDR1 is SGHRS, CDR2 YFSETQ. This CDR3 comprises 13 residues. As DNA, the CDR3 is TGCGCCAGCAGATTACAGGGGAACACTGAAGCTTTCTTT. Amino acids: CASRLQGNTEAFF.

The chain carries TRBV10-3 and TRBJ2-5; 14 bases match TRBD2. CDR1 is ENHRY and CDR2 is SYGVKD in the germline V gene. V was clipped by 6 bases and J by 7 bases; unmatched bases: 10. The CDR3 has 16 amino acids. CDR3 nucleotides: TGTGCCATCAGCACGGGACTAGCGGGGGAAGGTTGGACCCAGTACTTC. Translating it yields CAISTGLAGEGWTQYF.

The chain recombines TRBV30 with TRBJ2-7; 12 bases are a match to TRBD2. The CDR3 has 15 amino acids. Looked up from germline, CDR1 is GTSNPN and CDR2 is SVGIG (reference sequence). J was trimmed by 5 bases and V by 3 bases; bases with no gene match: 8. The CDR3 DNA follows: TGTGCCTGGAGGGGAAGGGGACTAGCGGGTGACGAGCAGTACTTC. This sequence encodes CAWRGRGLAGDEQYF.

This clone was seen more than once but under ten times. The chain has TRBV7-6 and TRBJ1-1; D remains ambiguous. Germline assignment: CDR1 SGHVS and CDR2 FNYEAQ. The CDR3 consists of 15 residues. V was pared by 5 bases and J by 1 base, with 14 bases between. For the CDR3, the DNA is TGTGCCAGCAGCCCAGCACAGAGCCCGAACACTGAAGCTTTCTTT. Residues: CASSPAQSPNTEAFF.